This T cell receptor beta chain was sequenced during a study of T cell responses to AZD1222 COVID-19 vaccine. Study at large: Second doses that came at about 4 or about 12 weeks were put together.

Details on this clone: The antigen remains undetermined.

This CDR3 has 16 residues. Looked up from germline, CDR1 is SGHTA and CDR2 is FQGNSA. V lost 3 bases and J lost 7; bases outside the gene matches: 11. Profiling relied on immunoSEQ multiplex PCR, and the TCRdb table lists in-frame clones only, not all of them. Among about 100,000 clones listed, around 89% were seen once. Study-wide results and caveats: Two doses of AZD1222 preceded a rise in Spike-specific TCR breadth and depth.

This TCR was sampled from an adult in good health. Specimen: peripheral blood, collected on day 0 of AZD1222 vaccination. The rearrangement joins TRBV7-2 to TRBJ2-1; 8 bases fit TRBD2. The CDR3 DNA is TGTGCCAGCAGCTTCGATAGGACTAGCAGCCGGAATGAGCAGTTCTTC. Its translation is CASSFDRTSSRNEQFF.